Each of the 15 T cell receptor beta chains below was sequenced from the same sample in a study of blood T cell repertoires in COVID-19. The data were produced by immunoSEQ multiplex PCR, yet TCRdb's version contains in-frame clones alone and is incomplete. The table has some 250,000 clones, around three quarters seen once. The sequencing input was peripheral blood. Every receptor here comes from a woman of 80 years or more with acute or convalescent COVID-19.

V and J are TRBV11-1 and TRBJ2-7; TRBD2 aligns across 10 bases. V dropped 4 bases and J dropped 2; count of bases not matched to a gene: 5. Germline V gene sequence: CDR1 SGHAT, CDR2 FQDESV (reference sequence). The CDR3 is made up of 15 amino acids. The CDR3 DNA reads TGTGCCAGCAGCTCCGGGACTAGCGTCACCTACGAGCAGTACTTC. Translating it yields CASSSGTSVTYEQYF.

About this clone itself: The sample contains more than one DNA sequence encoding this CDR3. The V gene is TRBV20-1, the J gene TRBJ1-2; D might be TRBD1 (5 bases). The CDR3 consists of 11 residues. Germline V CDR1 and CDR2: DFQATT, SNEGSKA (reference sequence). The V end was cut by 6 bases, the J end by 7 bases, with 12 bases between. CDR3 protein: CSASAGGGYTF. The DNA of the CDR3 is TGCAGTGCCAGCGCGGGGGGTGGCTACACCTTC.

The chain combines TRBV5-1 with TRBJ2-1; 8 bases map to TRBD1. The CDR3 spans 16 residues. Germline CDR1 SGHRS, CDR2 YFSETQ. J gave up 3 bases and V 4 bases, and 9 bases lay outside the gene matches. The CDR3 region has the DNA TGCGCCAGCAGCCCGGGACAGGTCTCCCTCTACAATGAGCAGTTCTTC. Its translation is CASSPGQVSLYNEQFF.

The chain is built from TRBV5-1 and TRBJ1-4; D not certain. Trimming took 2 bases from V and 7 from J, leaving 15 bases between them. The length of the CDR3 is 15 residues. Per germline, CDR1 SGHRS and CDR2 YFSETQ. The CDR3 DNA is TGCGCCAGCAGCTTCGGTTCCGGGTCCGGTGAAAAACTGTTTTTT. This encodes CASSFGSGSGEKLFF.

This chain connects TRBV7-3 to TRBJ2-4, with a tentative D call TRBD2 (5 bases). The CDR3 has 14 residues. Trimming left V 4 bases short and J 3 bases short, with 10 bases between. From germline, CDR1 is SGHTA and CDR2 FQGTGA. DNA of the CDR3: TGTGCCAGCAGCTCGGCCGGGGACAAAAACATTCAGTACTTC. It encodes CASSSAGDKNIQYF.

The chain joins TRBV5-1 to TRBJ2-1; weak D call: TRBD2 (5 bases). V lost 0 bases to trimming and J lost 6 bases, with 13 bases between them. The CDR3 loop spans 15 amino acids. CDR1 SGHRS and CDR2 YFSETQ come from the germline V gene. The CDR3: CASSLEPSPGNEQFF. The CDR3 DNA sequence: TGCGCCAGCAGCTTGGAGCCTAGCCCTGGCAATGAGCAGTTCTTC.

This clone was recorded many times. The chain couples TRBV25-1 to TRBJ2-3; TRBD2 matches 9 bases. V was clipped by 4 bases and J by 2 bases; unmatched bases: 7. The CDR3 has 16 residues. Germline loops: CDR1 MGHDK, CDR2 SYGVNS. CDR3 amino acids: CASSARGGRSTDTQYF. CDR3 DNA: TGTGCCAGCAGTGCGCGGGGGGGGAGGTCCACAGATACGCAGTATTTT.

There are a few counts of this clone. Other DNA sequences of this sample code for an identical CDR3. CDR3 sequence: CASSPGADYEQYF. CDR3 nucleotides: TGTGCCAGCTCACCAGGGGCTGATTACGAGCAGTACTTC. The V gene is TRBV18, the J gene TRBJ2-7; tentative D call: TRBD1 (5 bases). The CDR3 length is 13 residues. The V gene lost 2 bases and the J gene lost 4 bases, with 9 bases spanning the gap. The germline gives CDR1 KGHSH, CDR2 LQKENI.

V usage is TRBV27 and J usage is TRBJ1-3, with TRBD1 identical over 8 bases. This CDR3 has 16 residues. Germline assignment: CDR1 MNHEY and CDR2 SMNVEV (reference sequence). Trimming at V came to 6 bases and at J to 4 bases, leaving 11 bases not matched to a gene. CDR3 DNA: TGTGCCAGCAGCAACGTTCAGGGGGCAGGCGGAAACACCATATATTTT. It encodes CASSNVQGAGGNTIYF.

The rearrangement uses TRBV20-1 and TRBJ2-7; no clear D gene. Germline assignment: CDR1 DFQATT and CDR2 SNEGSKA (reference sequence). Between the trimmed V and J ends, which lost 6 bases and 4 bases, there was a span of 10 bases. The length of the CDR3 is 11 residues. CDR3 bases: TGCAGTGCCCTCCTAGAGTACGAGCAGTACTTC. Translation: CSALLEYEQYF.

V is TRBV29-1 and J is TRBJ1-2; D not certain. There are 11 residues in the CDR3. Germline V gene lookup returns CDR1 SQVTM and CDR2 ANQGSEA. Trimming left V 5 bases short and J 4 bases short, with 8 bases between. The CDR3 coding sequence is TGCAGCGTTAGACTGTTCTATGGCTACACCTTC. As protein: CSVRLFYGYTF. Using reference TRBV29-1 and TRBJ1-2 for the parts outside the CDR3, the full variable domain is SAVISQKPSRDICQRGTSLTIQCQVDSQVTMMFWYRQQPGQSLTLIATANQGSEATYESGFVIDKFPISRPNLTFSTLTVSNMSPEDSSIYLCSVRLFYGYTFGSGTRLTVV.

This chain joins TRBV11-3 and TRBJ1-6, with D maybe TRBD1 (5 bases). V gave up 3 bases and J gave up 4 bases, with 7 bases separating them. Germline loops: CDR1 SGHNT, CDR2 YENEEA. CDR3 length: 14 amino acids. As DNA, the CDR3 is TGTGCCAGCAGCTTGACAGCTTATAATTCACCCCTCCACTTT. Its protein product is CASSLTAYNSPLHF.

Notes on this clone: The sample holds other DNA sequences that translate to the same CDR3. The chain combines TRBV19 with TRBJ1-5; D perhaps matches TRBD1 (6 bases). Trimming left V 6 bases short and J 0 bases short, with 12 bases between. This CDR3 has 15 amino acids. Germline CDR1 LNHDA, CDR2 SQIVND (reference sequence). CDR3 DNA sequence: TGTGCCAGTAGGACCACAGGGTCTAGCAATCAGCCCCAGCATTTT. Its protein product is CASRTTGSSNQPQHF.

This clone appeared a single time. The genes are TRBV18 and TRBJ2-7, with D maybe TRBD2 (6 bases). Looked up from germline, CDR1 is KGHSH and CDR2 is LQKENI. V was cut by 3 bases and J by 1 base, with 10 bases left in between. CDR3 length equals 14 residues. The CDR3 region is CASSPGDWSYEQYF. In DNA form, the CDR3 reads TGTGCCAGCTCACCGGGGGACTGGTCCTACGAGCAGTACTTC.

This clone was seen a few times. The CDR3: CASSELVVGVTGYTF. The CDR3 DNA reads TGTGCCAGCAGTGAATTAGTAGTAGGGGTCACCGGCTACACCTTC. V and J are TRBV2 and TRBJ1-2, with a weak D call TRBD1 (5 bases). Trimming shortened V by 2 bases and J by 8 bases, and 18 bases separated the two germline ends. The CDR3 spans 15 residues. CDR1 and CDR2 (germline): SNHLY, FYNNEI.